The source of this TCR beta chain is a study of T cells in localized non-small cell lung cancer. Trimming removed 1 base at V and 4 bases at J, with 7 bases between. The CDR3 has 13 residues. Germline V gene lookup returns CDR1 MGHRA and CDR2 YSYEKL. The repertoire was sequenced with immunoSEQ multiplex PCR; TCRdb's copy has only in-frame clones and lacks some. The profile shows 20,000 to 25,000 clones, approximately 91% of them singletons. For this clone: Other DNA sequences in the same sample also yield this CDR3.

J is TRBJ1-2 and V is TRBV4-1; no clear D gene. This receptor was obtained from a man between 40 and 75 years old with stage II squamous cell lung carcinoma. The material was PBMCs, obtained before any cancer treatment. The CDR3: CASSQAGSYGYTF. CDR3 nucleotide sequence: TGCGCCAGCAGCCAAGCAGGAAGCTATGGCTACACCTTC.